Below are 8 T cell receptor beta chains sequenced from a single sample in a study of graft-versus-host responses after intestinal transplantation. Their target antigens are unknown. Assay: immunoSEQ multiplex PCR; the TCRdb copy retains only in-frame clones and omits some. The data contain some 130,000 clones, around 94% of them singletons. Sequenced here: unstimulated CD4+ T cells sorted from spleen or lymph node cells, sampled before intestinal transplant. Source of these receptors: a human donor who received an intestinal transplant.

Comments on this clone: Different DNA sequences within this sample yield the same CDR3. The DNA for the CDR3 is TGTGCCAGCCGCAAGGTTTTTGATCAGCCCCAGCATTTT. Translating it yields CASRKVFDQPQHF. The V and J genes are TRBV6-1 and TRBJ1-5; D uncertain. This CDR3 region has 13 residues. Germline values: CDR1 MNHNS, CDR2 SASEGT. V was pared by 8 bases and J by 5 bases, with 13 bases between.

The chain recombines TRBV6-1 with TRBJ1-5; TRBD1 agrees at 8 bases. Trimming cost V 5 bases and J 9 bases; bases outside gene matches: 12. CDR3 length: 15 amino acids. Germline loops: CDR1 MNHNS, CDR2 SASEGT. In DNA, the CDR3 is TGTGCCAGCAGTATTGGACAGGGTACTTTGGGGCCCCAGCATTTT. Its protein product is CASSIGQGTLGPQHF.

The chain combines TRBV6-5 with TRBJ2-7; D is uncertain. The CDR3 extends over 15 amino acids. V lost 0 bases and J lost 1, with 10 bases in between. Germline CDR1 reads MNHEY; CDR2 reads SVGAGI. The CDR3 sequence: CASSYSALSSYEQYF. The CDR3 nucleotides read TGTGCCAGCAGTTACTCCGCGCTGTCGTCCTACGAGCAGTACTTC.

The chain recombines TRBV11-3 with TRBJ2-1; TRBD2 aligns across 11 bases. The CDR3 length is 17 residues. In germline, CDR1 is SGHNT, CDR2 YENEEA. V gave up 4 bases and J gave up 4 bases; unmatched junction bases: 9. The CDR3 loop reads CASSSYRSGGAYNEQFF. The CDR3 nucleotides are TGTGCCAGCAGCTCATACCGTAGCGGGGGGGCTTACAATGAGCAGTTCTTC.

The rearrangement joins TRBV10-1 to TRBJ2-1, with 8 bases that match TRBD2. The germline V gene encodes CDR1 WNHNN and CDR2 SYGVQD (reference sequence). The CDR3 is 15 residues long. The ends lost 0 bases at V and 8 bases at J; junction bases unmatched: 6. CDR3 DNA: TGCGCCAGCAGTGAGTCCGGGGGGGCCGGGGATGAGCAGTTCTTC. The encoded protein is CASSESGGAGDEQFF.

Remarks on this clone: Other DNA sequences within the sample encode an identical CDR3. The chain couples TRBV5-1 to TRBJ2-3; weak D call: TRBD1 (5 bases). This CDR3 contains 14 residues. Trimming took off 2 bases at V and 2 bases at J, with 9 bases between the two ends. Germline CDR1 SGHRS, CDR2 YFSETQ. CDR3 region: CASSLGASTDTQYF. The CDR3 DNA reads TGCGCCAGCAGCTTAGGGGCCTCCACAGATACGCAGTATTTT.

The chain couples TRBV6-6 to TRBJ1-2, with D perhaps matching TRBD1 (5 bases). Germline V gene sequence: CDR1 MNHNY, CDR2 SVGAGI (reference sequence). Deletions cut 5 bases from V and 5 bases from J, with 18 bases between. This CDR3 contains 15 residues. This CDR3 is CASSAPGTDLYGYTF. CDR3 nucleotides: TGTGCCAGCAGTGCGCCCGGGACGGACCTTTATGGCTACACCTTC.

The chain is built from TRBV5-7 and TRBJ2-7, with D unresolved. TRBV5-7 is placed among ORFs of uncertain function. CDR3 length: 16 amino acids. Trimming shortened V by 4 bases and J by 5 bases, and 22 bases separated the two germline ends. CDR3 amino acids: CASSRLGNARSDEQYF. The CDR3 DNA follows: TGTGCCAGCAGCCGGCTAGGGAACGCCCGTTCCGACGAGCAGTACTTC.